Included here is one T cell receptor (beta chain) sequence, with context. In the original workflow: Researchers report that nucleated cell counts were estimated from reference gene primer amplification. Repertoires were generated with immunoSEQ multiplex PCR, while TCRdb's copy carries only in-frame clones and drops some. The DNA was the basis for D and trimming; V, J and clone size are from that table. The table lists 140,000 or so clones, 75% to 85% of them singletons. The V gene's germline CDR1 is MNHEY and CDR2 SVGEGT. The trim removed 6 bases at V and 8 bases at J, leaving 9 bases unmatched. The CDR3 is made up of 16 amino acids. This entry comes from a study of blood T cell repertoires in COVID-19. Study-level background: The study drew acute and convalescent COVID-19 samples from the United States, Italy and Spain. Sources were T cells, B-cell-depleted T cells, or PBMCs; the material itself was cDNA or gDNA.

This TCR derives from a man aged 65 to 85 who had recovered from COVID-19. The sample consisted of peripheral blood. This chain links TRBV6-2 or TRBV6-3 with TRBJ2-4, with 14 bases that match TRBD2. The CDR3 DNA reads TGTGCCAGCAGCCCCCCCAGACTAGCGGGAGGGCACATTCAGTACTTC. It codes for CASSPPRLAGGHIQYF.